Below, 7 T cell receptor beta chains from the same sample are listed, as sequenced in a study of beta chain features in type 1 diabetes. Study-wide findings and caveats: Type 1 diabetes patients had TCRB CDR3s that were shorter (moderately but significantly so) in all four CD4+ subsets.

These receptors have no identified antigens. The authors reverse transcribed all of the isolated RNA, so sequencing captured expressed TCRB transcripts. The method was immunoSEQ multiplex PCR; TCRdb's version includes in-frame clones alone and lacks a portion of them. The table lists about 340,000 clones, about a tenth of them singletons. Sequencing input: central memory CD4+ T cells from blood. The receptors derive from a man aged 30 to 45 with type 1 diabetes.

V is TRBV5-4 and J is TRBJ1-1; TRBD1 aligns across 7 bases. V shed 4 bases, J shed 8 bases, and the junction held 8 bases outside the gene matches. Germline V lookup: CDR1 SGHNT, CDR2 YYREEE (reference sequence). This CDR3 is 13 amino acids long. The CDR3 coding sequence is TGTGCCAGCAGCCGAGAAGGGGGCCGGGAAGCTTTCTTT. It codes for CASSREGGREAFF.

The chain couples TRBV7-2 to TRBJ2-3; 12 bases fit TRBD2. Germline V gene lookup returns CDR1 SGHTA and CDR2 FQGNSA. The CDR3 runs 18 residues. Trimming took 1 base from V and 4 from J; bases not matched to a gene: 9. This CDR3 reads CASSLEASGGAASDTQYF. The CDR3 bases are TGTGCCAGCAGCTTAGAGGCTAGCGGGGGGGCAGCCTCAGATACGCAGTATTTT.

This chain links TRBV7-6 with TRBJ2-1, with a possible D match to TRBD2 (7 bases). V shed 2 bases and J shed 5 bases, with 13 bases lying between them. The germline V gene has CDR1 SGHVS and CDR2 FNYEAQ. CDR3 length: 15 residues. The CDR3 loop is CASSLTAGAHNEQFF. The CDR3 DNA is TGTGCCAGCAGCTTAACGGCGGGGGCCCACAATGAGCAGTTCTTC. Based on the CDR3 plus reference TRBV7-6 and TRBJ2-1, the full variable domain is GAGVSQSPRYKVTKRGQDVALRCDPISGHVSLYWYRQALGQGPEFLTYFNYEAQQDKSGLPNDRFSAERPEGSISTLTIQRTEQRDSAMYRCASSLTAGAHNEQFFGPGTRLTVL.

J is TRBJ1-1 and V is TRBV29-1, with D unresolved. The CDR3 is 13 amino acids. V was pared by 5 bases and J by 2 bases, with 12 bases between. Germline V lookup: CDR1 SQVTM, CDR2 ANQGSEA. The CDR3, as DNA: TGCAGCGTTTTCAAGACTCAAAACACTGAAGCTTTCTTT. It is translated as CSVFKTQNTEAFF.

The V gene is TRBV10-2, the J gene TRBJ2-5; the D is unclear. The CDR3 has 12 residues. Trimming stripped 2 bases from V and 2 bases from J, with 3 bases between. Germline V gene lookup returns CDR1 WSHSY and CDR2 SAAADI. CDR3 nucleotide sequence: TGCGCCAGCAGTGAGCAGCAAGAGACCCAGTACTTC. Translating it yields CASSEQQETQYF.

This clone was counted between two and nine times. J is TRBJ1-4 and V is TRBV29-1; D not certain. CDR1 SQVTM and CDR2 ANQGSEA come from the germline V gene. CDR3 length: 12 residues. The germline V and J ends were trimmed by 5 bases and 7 bases, with 11 bases remaining between them. CDR3 in amino acids: CSVLGIAEKLFF. In DNA, the CDR3 is TGCAGCGTTCTAGGGATCGCTGAAAAACTGTTTTTT.

This clone appeared a few times. The chain has TRBV6-5 and TRBJ2-7; 7 bases align to TRBD1. CDR1 is MNHEY and CDR2 is SVGAGI in the germline V gene. With V trimmed by 0 bases and J by 4 bases, 6 bases remained unmatched. This CDR3 comprises 15 residues. CDR3 residues: CASSYSRGGQYEQYF. CDR3 coding DNA: TGTGCCAGCAGTTACTCGAGAGGGGGCCAGTACGAGCAGTACTTC.